Listed below are T cell receptor beta chains from one sample, sequenced in a study of a mutant IDH1 vaccine in newly diagnosed glioma. Assay: immunoSEQ multiplex PCR; the TCRdb copy retains only in-frame clones and omits some. Here the sample spans 25,000 to 35,000 clones, roughly 80% being singletons. No antigen has been identified for these receptors. The sample was PBMCs, taken from a glioma patient whose treatment included an IDH1 peptide vaccine. The receptor source for this set is a woman between 18 and 30 years old with glioma. The CDR3 runs from the conserved cysteine through the conserved F or W. D genes are given only for firm matches. For some rows the clone size is stated as once, few or many, or as a class when expanded; others skip it.

D	size	V	J	CDR3	DNA
.	.	TRBV6-4	TRBJ1-5	CASSPDGYSNQPQHF	TGTGCCAGCAGCCCCGACGGATATAGCAATCAGCCCCAGCATTTT
TRBD1	few	TRBV5-1	TRBJ2-1	CASSFGQGYNEQFF	TGCGCCAGCAGCTTCGGACAGGGGTACAATGAGCAGTTCTTC
.	.	TRBV5-6	TRBJ1-2	CASSLVTGLNYGYTF	TGTGCCAGCAGCTTGGTTACAGGGCTAAACTATGGCTACACCTTC
.	.	TRBV19	TRBJ2-4	CASSIVGAKNIQYF	TGTGCCAGTAGTATAGTAGGGGCCAAAAACATTCAGTACTTC
TRBD2	.	TRBV4-1	TRBJ2-3	CASSQQLAGVADTQYF	TGCGCCAGCAGCCAACAACTAGCGGGGGTGGCAGATACGCAGTATTTT
.	.	TRBV18	TRBJ1-5	CASSPPAGAGNQPQHF	TGTGCCAGCTCACCACCGGCGGGGGCTGGCAATCAGCCCCAGCATTTT
.	.	TRBV5-5	TRBJ1-1	CASSFFYTTVRTDTEAFF	TGTGCCAGCAGCTTTTTTTACACTACAGTTCGCACGGACACTGAAGCTTTCTTT
.	.	TRBV21-1	TRBJ2-7	CASPGGPYEQYF	TGTGCCAGCCCCGGGGGCCCCTACGAGCAGTACTTC
.	.	TRBV14	TRBJ2-1	CASSDISYNEQFF	TGTGCCAGCAGTGACATATCCTACAATGAGCAGTTCTTC
TRBD1	.	TRBV10-1	TRBJ2-7	CATPGGQGLWEQYF	TGCGCCACCCCGGGGGGACAGGGTTTGTGGGAGCAGTACTTC
.	.	TRBV20-1	TRBJ2-7	CSARPSYEQYF	TGCAGTGCTAGACCTAGCTACGAGCAGTACTTC
.	.	TRBV30	TRBJ2-2	CAWRLGRRTGELFF	TGTGCCTGGAGGCTAGGGCGTCGCACCGGGGAGCTGTTTTTT
.	.	TRBV7-6	TRBJ2-7	CASSSTSDTGLNEQYF	TGTGCCAGCAGCTCCACATCCGACACGGGATTAAACGAGCAGTACTTC
TRBD2	.	TRBV11-3	TRBJ2-7	CASSSQTSGAYEQYF	TGTGCCAGCAGTAGTCAGACTAGCGGGGCCTACGAGCAGTACTTC
.	.	TRBV19	TRBJ1-3	CASSKGGFQSGNTIYF	TGTGCCAGCTCGAAGGGGGGATTTCAATCTGGAAACACCATATATTTT
.	.	TRBV4-2	TRBJ1-1	CASSPAGTVNTEAFF	TGTGCCAGCAGCCCTGCCGGGACGGTGAACACTGAAGCTTTCTTT
TRBD1	.	TRBV19	TRBJ1-2	CASKPGQGGDGYTF	TGTGCCAGTAAACCGGGACAGGGGGGGGATGGCTACACCTTC
.	.	TRBV6-5	TRBJ1-2	CASSSSGGRGYTF	TGTGCCAGCAGTTCCTCCGGGGGCAGGGGCTACACCTTC
.	.	TRBV7-9	TRBJ1-1	CASNQGATEAFF	TGTGCCAGCAACCAAGGAGCCACTGAAGCTTTCTTT
TRBD2	.	TRBV9	TRBJ2-1	CASSVDGGRPWGEQFF	TGTGCCAGCAGCGTAGATGGCGGGAGGCCCTGGGGGGAGCAGTTCTTC
.	.	TRBV25-1	TRBJ2-1	CASSAGGAYNEQFF	TGTGCCAGCAGTGCAGGGGGGGCCTACAATGAGCAGTTCTTC
TRBD1	.	TRBV30	TRBJ2-7	CAWHSPGTGRYEQYF	TGTGCCTGGCATTCACCGGGGACAGGGAGGTACGAGCAGTACTTC
.	.	TRBV7-2	TRBJ1-3	CASSSAVDTIYF	TGTGCCAGCAGCTCCGCAGTCGACACCATATATTTT
.	.	TRBV7-2	TRBJ2-7	CASSSRYEQYF	TGTGCCAGCAGCTCCCGATACGAGCAGTACTTC
.	.	TRBV14	TRBJ2-3	CASSPGLVTDTQYF	TGTGCCAGCAGCCCAGGACTGGTCACAGATACGCAGTATTTT
TRBD1	.	TRBV19	TRBJ1-1	CASRNQGQGASDAEAFF	TGTGCCAGTAGAAACCAGGGACAGGGGGCTTCTGACGCTGAAGCTTTCTTT
TRBD1	.	TRBV9	TRBJ2-5	CASSAGTALYQETQYF	TGTGCCAGCAGCGCAGGGACAGCCTTGTACCAAGAGACCCAGTACTTC
.	.	TRBV6-1	TRBJ2-7	CASSNQYEQYF	TGTGCCAGCAGTAACCAGTACGAGCAGTACTTC
.	.	TRBV2	TRBJ1-2	CASSGIREGYTF	TGTGCCAGCAGTGGAATAAGGGAGGGCTACACCTTC
TRBD2	.	TRBV18	TRBJ2-3	CASSPPISSGWDTQYF	TGTGCCAGCTCACCACCCATTTCTAGCGGGTGGGATACGCAGTATTTT